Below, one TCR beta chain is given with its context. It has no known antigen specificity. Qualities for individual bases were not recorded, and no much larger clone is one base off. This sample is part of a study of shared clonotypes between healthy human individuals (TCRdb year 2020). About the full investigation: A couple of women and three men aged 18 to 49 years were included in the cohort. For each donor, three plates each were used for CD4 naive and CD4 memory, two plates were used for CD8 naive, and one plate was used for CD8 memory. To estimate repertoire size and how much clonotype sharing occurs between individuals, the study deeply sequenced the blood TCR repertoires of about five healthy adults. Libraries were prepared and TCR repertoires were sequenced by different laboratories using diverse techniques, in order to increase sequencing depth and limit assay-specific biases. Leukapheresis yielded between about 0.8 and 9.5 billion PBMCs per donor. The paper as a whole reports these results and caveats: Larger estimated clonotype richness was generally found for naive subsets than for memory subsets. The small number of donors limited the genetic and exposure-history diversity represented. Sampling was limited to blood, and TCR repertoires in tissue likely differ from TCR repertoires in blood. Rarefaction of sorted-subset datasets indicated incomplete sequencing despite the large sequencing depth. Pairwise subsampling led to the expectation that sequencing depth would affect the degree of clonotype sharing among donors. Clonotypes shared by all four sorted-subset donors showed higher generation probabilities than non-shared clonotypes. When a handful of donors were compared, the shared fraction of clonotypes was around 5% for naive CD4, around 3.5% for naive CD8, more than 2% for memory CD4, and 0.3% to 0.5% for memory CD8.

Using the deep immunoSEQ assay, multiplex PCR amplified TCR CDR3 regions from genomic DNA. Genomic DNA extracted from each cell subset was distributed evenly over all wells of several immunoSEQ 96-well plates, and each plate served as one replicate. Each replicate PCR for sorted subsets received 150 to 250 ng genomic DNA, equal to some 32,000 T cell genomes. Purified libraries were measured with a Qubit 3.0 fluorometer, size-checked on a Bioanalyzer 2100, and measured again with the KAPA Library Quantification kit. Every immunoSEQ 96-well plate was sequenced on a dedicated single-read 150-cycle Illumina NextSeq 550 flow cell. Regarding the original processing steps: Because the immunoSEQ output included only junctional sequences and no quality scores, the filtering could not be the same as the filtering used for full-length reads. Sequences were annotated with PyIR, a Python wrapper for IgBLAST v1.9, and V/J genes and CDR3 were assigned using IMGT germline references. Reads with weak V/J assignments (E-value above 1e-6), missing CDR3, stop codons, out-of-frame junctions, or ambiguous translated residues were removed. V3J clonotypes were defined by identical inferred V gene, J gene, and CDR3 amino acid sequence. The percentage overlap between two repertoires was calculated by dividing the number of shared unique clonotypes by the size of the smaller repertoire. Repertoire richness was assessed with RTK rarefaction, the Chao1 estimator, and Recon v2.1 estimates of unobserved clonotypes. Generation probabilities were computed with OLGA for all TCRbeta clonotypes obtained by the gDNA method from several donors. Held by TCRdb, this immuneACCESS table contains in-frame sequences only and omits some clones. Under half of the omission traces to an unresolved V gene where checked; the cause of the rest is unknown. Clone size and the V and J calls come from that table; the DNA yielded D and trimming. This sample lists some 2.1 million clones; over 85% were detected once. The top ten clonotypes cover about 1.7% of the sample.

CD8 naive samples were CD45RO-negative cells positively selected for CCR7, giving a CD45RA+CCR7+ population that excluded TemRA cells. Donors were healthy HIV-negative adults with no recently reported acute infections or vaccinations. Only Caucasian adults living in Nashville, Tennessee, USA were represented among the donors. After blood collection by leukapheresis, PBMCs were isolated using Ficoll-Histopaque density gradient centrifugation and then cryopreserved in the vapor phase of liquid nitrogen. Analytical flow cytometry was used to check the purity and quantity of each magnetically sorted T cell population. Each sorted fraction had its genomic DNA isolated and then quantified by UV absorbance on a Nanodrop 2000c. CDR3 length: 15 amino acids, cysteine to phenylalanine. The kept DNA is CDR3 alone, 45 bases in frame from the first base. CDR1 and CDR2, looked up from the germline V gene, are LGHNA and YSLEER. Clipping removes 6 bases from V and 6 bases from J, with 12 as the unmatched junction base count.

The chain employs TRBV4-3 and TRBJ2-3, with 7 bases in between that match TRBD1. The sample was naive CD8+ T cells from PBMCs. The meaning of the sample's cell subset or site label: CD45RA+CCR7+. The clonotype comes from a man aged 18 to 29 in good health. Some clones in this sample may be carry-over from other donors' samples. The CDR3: CASSPGQAITDTQYF. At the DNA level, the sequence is TGCGCCAGCAGTCCCGGACAGGCGATCACGGATACGCAGTATTTT.